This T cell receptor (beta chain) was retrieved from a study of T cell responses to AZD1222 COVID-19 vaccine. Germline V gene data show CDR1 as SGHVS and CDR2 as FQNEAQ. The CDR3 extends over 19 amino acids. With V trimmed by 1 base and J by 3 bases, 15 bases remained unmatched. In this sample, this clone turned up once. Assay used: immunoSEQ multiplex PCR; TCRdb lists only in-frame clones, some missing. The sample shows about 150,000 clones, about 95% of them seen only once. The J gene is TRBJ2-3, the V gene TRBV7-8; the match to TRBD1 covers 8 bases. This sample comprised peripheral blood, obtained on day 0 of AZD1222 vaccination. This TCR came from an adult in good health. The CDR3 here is CASSLVGGTGTAGTDTQYF. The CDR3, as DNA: TGTGCCAGCAGCTTAGTTGGAGGGACAGGAACGGCCGGAACAGATACGCAGTATTTT.